This TCR beta chain was captured in a study of blood T cell repertoires in COVID-19. Study context: Whether acute or convalescent, the COVID-19 samples came from the United States, Italy and Spain.

Clones were sequenced by immunoSEQ multiplex PCR, and TCRdb holds only the in-frame ones, with some missing. This table holds approximately 280,000 clones, about 89% found once. Trimming pared 1 base from V and 4 bases from J, leaving 8 bases between. This CDR3 comprises 14 residues. CDR1 KGHSH and CDR2 LQKENI come from the germline V gene. Participants were placed into cohorts based on the clinical history they reported. The V call is TRBV18, the J call TRBJ1-3, with no clear D. The clonotype comes from a woman aged 18-29 years who had recovered from COVID-19. Sequencing input: PBMCs or T cells enriched from blood (not recorded which). CDR3 residues: CASSPRRGGNTIYF. CDR3 sequence (DNA): TGTGCCAGCTCACCACGGAGAGGGGGAAACACCATATATTTT.